This TCR beta chain was captured by sequencing in a study of T cells in Graves' hyperthyroidism and ophthalmopathy. Study results and caveats: Researchers found most expanded thyroid clonotypes above 0.001 in blood as well. Progression to ophthalmopathy was predicted a median of roughly 6.5 months early.

In regard to this clonotype: Its antigen is unknown.

RNA transcripts were the template for amplifying TCR beta CDR3 regions. An initial round of RT-PCR targeting the TCR CDR3 relied on the HTBI primer set. TCRdb called the multiplex PCR reads again in MiXCR, with one record for every CDR3 protein. The table records approximately 400,000 distinct CDR3 sequences, 15% of them present only once. CDR3 length: 14 amino acids. The germline CDR1 and CDR2 sequences are DFQATT and SNEGSKA (reference sequence). Trimming removed 6 bases at V and 2 bases at J, with 17 bases between. The diagnoses drew upon clinical symptoms, serum thyroxine and TRAb, thyroid ultrasound and orbital computed tomography. The PBMCs studied were ones that came from roughly 9.1 ml fresh peripheral blood.

The chain has TRBV20-1 and TRBJ2-7, with D tentatively TRBD1 or TRBD2 (6 bases each). What was sequenced was blood. This clonotype was obtained from a woman under 40 with Graves' hyperthyroidism. In DNA, the CDR3 is TGCAGTGCCCCGGAGAGGGGGAGGACCTACGAGCAGTACTTC. The encoded protein is CSAPERGRTYEQYF.